One TCR beta chain is described in this entry. As yet, its antigen is unknown. The data stem from a study of glioma-infiltrating T cells after dendritic cell vaccination. Looking at the study overall: Treatment, given 2003 to 2012, was autologous tumor lysate-pulsed dendritic cell vaccination. Dendritic cell vaccine was injected intradermally three times, biweekly. Broader study findings: Longer survival after dendritic cell vaccination followed higher pretreatment TIL content.

Stated time point: after dendritic cell vaccination, including at tumor progression/relapse. All glioblastoma patients lacked an isocitrate dehydrogenase mutation. Using immunoSEQ multiplex PCR, the repertoire was profiled, and TCRdb retains in-frame clones only, with some absent. The table records almost 90,000 clones, roughly four fifths of them present only once. The CDR3 is 14 residues long. V lost 0 bases to trimming and J lost 6 bases, with 10 bases between them. Germline V gene lookup returns CDR1 MNHNY and CDR2 SVGAGI (reference sequence). The receptor was derived from a human donor with glioblastoma. The V gene is TRBV6-6, the J gene TRBJ2-3, with no clear D. The input for sequencing was blood, taken after dendritic cell vaccination. The CDR3 DNA reads as TGTGCCAGCAGTTACTCATTTCGTGAGGATACGCAGTATTTT. Translation: CASSYSFREDTQYF.